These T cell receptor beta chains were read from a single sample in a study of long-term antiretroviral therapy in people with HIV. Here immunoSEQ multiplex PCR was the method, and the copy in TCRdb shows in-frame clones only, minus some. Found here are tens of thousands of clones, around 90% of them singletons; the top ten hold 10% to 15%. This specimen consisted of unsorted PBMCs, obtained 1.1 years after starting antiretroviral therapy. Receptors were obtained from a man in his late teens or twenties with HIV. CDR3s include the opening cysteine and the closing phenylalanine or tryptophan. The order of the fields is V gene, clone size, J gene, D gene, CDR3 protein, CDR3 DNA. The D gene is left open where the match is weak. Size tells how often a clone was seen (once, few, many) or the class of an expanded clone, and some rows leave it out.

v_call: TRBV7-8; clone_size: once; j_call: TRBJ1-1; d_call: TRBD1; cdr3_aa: CASSLRDRGGTEAFF; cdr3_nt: TGTGCCAGCAGCTTAAGGGACAGGGGAGGAACTGAAGCTTTCTTT
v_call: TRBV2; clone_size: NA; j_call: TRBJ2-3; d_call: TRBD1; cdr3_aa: CASSERPGQRRDTQYF; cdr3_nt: TGTGCCAGCAGTGAAAGACCGGGACAGCGCCGAGATACGCAGTATTTT
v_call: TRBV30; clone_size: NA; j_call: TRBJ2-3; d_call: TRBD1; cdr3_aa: CAWGKGGLRPDTQYF; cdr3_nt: TGTGCCTGGGGCAAAGGGGGCTTACGCCCAGATACGCAGTATTTT
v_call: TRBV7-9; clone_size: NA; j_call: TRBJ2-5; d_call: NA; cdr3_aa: CASSWDGRQETQYF; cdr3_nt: TGTGCCAGCAGCTGGGACGGCCGACAAGAGACCCAGTACTTC
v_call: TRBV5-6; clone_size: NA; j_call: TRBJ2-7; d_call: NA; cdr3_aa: CASSYGEGREQYF; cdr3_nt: TGTGCCAGCAGCTACGGTGAGGGACGCGAGCAGTACTTC
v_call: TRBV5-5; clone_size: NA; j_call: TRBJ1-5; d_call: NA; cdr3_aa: CASSLGDHSNQPQHF; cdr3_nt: TGTGCCAGCAGCTTGGGGGATCATAGCAATCAGCCCCAGCATTTT
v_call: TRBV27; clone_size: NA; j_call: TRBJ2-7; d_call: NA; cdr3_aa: CASSLGLAPLYEQYF; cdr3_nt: TGTGCCAGCAGTTTGGGGCTAGCCCCCCTCTACGAGCAGTACTTC
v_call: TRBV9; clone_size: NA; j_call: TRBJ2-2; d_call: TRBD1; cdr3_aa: CASSVAGGGTGELFF; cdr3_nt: TGTGCCAGCAGCGTAGCAGGGGGCGGCACCGGGGAGCTGTTTTTT
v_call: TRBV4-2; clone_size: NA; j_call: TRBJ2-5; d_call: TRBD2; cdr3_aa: CASSQDTREGETQYF; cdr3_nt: TGTGCCAGCAGCCAAGATACGAGGGAGGGAGAGACCCAGTACTTC
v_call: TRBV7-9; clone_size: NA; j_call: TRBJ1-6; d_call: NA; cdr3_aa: CASERSSYNSPLHF; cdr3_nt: TGTGCCAGTGAACGGAGCTCCTATAATTCACCCCTCCACTTT
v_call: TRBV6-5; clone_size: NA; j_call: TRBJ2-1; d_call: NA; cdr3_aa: CASSYGNEQFF; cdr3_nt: TGTGCCAGCAGTTATGGCAATGAGCAGTTCTTC
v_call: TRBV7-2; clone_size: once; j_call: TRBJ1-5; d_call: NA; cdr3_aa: CASSLWVAGNSQPQHF; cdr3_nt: TGTGCCAGCAGCTTATGGGTGGCAGGGAACAGTCAGCCCCAGCATTTT
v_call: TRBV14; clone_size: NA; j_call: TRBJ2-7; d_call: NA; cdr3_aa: CASSLTGLEVEQYF; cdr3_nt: TGTGCCAGCAGCCTCACGGGACTGGAGGTGGAGCAGTACTTC
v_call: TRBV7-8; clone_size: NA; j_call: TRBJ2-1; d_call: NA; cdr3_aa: CASSQSGAEQFF; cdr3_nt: TGTGCCAGCAGCCAAAGCGGAGCTGAGCAGTTCTTC
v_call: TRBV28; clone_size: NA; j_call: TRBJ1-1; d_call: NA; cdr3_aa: CASRTTGSNTEAFF; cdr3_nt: TGTGCCAGCAGAACCACAGGTTCGAACACTGAAGCTTTCTTT
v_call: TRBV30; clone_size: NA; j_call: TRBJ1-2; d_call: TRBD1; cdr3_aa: CAWSTGGAYGYTF; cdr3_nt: TGTGCCTGGAGTACAGGGGGGGCCTATGGCTACACCTTC
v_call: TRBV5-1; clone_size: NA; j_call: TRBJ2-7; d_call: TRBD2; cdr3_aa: CVSSPVLAGELYEQYF; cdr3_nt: TGCGTCAGCAGCCCCGTGCTAGCGGGGGAACTCTACGAGCAGTACTTC
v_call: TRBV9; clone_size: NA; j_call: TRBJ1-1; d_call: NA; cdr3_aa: CASSATGMGEAFF; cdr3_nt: TGTGCCAGCAGCGCGACGGGGATGGGTGAAGCTTTCTTT
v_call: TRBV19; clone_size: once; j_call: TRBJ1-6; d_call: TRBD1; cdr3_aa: CASSTTDRGLINSPLHF; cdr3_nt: TGTGCCAGTAGTACTACCGACAGGGGGCTGATTAATTCACCCCTCCACTTT
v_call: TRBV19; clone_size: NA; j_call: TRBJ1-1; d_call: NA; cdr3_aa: CASKVQEGNTEAFF; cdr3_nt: TGTGCCAGTAAGGTGCAGGAGGGGAACACTGAAGCTTTCTTT
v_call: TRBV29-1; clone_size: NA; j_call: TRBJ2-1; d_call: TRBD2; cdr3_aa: CSVQGLAGGPNMFF; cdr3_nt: TGCAGCGTGCAGGGACTAGCGGGAGGGCCTAATATGTTCTTC
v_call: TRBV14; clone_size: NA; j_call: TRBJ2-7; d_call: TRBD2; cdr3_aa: CASSQAVAGEHYEQYF; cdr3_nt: TGTGCCAGCAGCCAAGCAGTAGCGGGGGAACATTACGAGCAGTACTTC
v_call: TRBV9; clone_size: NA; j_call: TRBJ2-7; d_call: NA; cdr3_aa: CASSPRFSYEQYF; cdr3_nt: TGTGCCAGCAGCCCCCGTTTCTCCTACGAGCAGTACTTC
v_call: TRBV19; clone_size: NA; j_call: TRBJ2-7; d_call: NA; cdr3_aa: CASSQKPGVLYEQYF; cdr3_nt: TGTGCCAGTAGCCAAAAGCCAGGGGTTCTATACGAGCAGTACTTC
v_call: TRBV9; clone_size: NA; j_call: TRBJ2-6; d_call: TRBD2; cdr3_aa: CASRDGRASSGANVLTF; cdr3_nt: TGTGCCAGCCGAGACGGGAGGGCCTCCTCTGGGGCCAACGTCCTGACTTTC
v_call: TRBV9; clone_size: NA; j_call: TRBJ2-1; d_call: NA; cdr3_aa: CASSVAGVSSYNEQFF; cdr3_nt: TGTGCCAGCAGCGTAGCGGGGGTCAGCTCCTACAATGAGCAGTTCTTC
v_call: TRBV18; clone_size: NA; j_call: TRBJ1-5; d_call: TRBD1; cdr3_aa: CASSPKGTGGYQPQHF; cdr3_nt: TGTGCCAGCTCACCGAAGGGGACAGGGGGCTATCAGCCCCAGCATTTT
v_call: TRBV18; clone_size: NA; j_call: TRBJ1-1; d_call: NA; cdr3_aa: CASSLSGTPNTEAFF; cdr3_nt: TGTGCCAGCTCACTATCCGGGACACCGAACACTGAAGCTTTCTTT
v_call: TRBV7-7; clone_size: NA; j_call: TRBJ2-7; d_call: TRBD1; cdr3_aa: CASSPGQGGLEQYF; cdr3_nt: TGTGCTAGCAGCCCAGGACAGGGCGGTCTCGAGCAGTACTTC
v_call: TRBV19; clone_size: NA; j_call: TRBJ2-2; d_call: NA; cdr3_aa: CASIERTGELFF; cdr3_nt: TGTGCCAGTATCGAACGAACCGGGGAGCTGTTTTTT
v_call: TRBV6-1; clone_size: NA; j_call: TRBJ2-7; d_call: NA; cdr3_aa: CASSPGWGYEQYF; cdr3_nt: TGTGCCAGCAGTCCCGGGTGGGGTTACGAGCAGTACTTC
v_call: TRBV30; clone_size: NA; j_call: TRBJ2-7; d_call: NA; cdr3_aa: CAWSAGREQYF; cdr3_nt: TGTGCCTGGAGTGCCGGCCGGGAGCAGTACTTC
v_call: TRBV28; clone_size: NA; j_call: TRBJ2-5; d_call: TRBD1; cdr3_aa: CASSSRDRVRETQYF; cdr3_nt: TGTGCCAGCAGTTCCCGGGACAGGGTTCGAGAGACCCAGTACTTC
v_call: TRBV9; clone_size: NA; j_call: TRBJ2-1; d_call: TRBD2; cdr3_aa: CASRPGGGEQFF; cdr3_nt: TGTGCCAGCAGGCCCGGGGGGGGCGAGCAGTTCTTC
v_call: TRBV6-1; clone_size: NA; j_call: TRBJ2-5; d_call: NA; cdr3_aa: CASKAGSQETQYF; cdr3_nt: TGTGCCAGCAAGGCCGGGAGCCAAGAGACCCAGTACTTC
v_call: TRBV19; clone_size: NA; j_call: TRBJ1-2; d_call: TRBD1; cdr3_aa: CASTQKGRGHYGYTF; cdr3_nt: TGTGCCAGTACCCAGAAGGGCAGGGGGCACTATGGCTACACCTTC
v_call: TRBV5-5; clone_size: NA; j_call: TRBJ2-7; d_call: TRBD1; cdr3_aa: CASSPASTGGSYEQYF; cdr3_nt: TGTGCCAGCAGCCCCGCGTCGACAGGGGGATCCTACGAGCAGTACTTC
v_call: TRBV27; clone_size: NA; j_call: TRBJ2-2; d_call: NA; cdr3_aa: CASSNGIPYTGELFF; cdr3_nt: TGTGCCAGCAGTAACGGGATCCCTTACACCGGGGAGCTGTTTTTT
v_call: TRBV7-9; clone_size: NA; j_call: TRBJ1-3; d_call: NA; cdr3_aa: CASSPFGGKHSGNTIYF; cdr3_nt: TGTGCCAGCAGCCCCTTTGGTGGCAAGCACTCTGGAAACACCATATATTTT
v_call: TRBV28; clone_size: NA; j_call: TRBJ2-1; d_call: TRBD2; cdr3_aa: CASSRLANEQFF; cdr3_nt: TGTGCCAGCAGTCGACTAGCGAATGAGCAGTTCTTC
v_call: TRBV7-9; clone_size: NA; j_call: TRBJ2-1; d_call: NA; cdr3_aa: CASSLVPGDNEQFF; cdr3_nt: TGTGCCAGCAGCTTAGTTCCAGGGGACAATGAGCAGTTCTTC
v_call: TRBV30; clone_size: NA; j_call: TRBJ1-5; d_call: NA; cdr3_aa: CAWSGGGNQPQHF; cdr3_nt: TGTGCCTGGAGTGGGGGGGGCAATCAGCCCCAGCATTTT
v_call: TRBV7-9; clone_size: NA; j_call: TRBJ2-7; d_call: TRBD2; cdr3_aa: CASSLSGTSGYEQYF; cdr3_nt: TGTGCCAGCAGCTTATCAGGGACTAGCGGCTACGAGCAGTACTTC
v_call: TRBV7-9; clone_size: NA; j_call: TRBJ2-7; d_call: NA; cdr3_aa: CASSLDSNEQYF; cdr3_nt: TGTGCCAGCAGCCTCGACAGTAACGAGCAGTACTTC
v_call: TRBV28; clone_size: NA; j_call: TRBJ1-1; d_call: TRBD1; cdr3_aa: CASSLAAGGRTEAFF; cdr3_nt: TGTGCCAGCAGTTTAGCGGCAGGGGGGAGGACTGAAGCTTTCTTT
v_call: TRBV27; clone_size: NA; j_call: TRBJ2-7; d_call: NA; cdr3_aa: CASSLLGEIATYEQYF; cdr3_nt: TGTGCCAGCAGTTTACTAGGCGAGATAGCCACCTACGAGCAGTACTTC
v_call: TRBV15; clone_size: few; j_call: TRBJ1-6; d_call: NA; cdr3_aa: CATSRGGIGSPLHF; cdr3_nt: TGTGCCACCAGCAGAGGGGGAATTGGTTCACCCCTCCACTTT
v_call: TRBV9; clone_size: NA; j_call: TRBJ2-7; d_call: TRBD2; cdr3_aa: CASSGKRDSYEQYF; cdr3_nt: TGTGCCAGCAGCGGAAAGCGGGACTCCTACGAGCAGTACTTC
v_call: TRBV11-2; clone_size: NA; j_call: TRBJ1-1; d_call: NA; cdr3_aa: CASSLDLGDQAFF; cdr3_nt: TGTGCCAGCAGCTTAGATTTAGGAGACCAAGCTTTCTTT
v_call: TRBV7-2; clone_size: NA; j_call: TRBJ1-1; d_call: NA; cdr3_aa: CASGFWGNTEAFF; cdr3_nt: TGTGCCAGCGGGTTCTGGGGCAACACTGAAGCTTTCTTT
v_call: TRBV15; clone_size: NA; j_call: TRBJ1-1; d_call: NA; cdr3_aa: CATSGQAGASTEAFF; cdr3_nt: TGTGCCACCAGCGGACAAGCAGGGGCTAGCACTGAAGCTTTCTTT
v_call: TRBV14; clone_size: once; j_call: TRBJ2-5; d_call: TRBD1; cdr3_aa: CASSQDQGQGGETQYF; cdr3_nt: TGTGCCAGCAGCCAAGATCAAGGACAGGGTGGTGAGACCCAGTACTTC
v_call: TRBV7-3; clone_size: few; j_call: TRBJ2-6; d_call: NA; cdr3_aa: CASSLMGSPRSGANVLTF; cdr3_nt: TGTGCCAGCAGCTTAATGGGCAGCCCCCGCTCTGGGGCCAACGTCCTGACTTTC
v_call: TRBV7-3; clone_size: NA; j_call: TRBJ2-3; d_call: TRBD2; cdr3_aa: CASSLLLAGEDTQYF; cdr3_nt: TGTGCCAGCAGCTTACTTCTAGCGGGAGAGGATACGCAGTATTTT